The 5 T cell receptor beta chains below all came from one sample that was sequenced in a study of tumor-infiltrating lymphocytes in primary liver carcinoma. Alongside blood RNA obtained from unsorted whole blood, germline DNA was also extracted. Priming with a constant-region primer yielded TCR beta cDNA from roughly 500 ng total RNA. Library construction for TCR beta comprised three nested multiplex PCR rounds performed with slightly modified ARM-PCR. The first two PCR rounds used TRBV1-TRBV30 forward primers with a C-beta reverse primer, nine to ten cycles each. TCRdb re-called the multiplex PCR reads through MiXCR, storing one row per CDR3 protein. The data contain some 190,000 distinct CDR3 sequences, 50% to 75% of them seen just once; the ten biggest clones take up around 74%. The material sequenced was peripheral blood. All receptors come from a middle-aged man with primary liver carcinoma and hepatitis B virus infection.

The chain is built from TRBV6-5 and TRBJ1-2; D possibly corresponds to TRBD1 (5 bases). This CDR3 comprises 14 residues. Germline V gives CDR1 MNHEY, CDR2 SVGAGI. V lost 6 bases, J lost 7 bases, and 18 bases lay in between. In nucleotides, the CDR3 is TGTGCCAGCAGCCTCGGACATGGGGATTCTGGCTACACCTTC. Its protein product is CASSLGHGDSGYTF.

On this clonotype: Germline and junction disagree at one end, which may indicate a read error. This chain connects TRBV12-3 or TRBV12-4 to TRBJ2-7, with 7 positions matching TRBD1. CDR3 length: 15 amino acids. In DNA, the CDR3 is TGTGTCAGCAGTTCCAATCAGGACAGGTCCTACGAGCAGTACTTC. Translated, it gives CVSSSNQDRSYEQYF.

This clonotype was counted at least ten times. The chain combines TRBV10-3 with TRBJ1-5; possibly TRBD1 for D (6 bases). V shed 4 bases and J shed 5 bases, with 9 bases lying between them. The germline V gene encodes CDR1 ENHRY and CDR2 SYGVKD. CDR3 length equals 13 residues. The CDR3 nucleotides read TGTGCCATCAGTGTGGACAGCTATCAGCCCCAGCATTTT. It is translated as CAISVDSYQPQHF.

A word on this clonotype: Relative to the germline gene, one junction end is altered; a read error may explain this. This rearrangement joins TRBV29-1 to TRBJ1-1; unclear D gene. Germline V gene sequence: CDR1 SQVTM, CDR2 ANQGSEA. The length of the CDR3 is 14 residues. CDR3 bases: TGCAGCGATGAAGATCACACAGTGGACACTGAAGCTTTCTTT. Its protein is CSDEDHTVDTEAFF.

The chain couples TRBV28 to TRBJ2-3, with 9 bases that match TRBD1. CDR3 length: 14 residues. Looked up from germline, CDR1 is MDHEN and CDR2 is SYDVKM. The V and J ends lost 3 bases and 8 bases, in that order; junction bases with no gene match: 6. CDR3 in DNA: TGTGCCAGCAGTTTTAGGGACAGGGACGGTACGCAGTATTTT. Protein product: CASSFRDRDGTQYF.